Each of the 3 T cell receptor beta chains below was sequenced from the same sample in a study of regulatory T cells in long-lasting Graves disease. Through Arm-PCR of CDR3 regions and iRepertoire HTBI primers, TCR beta libraries were built. TCRdb redid the calling of the multiplex PCR reads with MiXCR, one entry per CDR3 protein. This table holds some 410,000 distinct CDR3 sequences, approximately 16% found once. Time point denoted: newly diagnosed GD, antithyroid drugs for less than 3 months. RNA from PBMCs was the source of the TCR library. A further study also used this sample, focusing on T cells in Graves' hyperthyroidism and ophthalmopathy.

Sample: peripheral blood mononuclear cells (PBMCs), taken at new diagnosis, from a patient treated with antithyroid drugs. These receptors were obtained from a woman between 25 and 40 years old with Graves disease.

The gene calls are TRBV2 and TRBJ1-3, with 8 bases aligning to TRBD1. The V segment lost 6 bases and the J segment 4 bases; nucleotides outside the gene matches: 8. This CDR3 has 15 residues. CDR1 is SNHLY and CDR2 is FYNNEI in the germline V gene. The CDR3 sequence: CASSFYGTGGNTIYF. CDR3 in DNA: TGTGCCAGCAGCTTTTACGGGACAGGAGGAAACACCATATATTTT.

This clonotype came up many times. This chain links TRBV30 with TRBJ1-3, with D possibly matching TRBD1 (6 bases). Per the germline V gene, CDR1 is GTSNPN and CDR2 is SVGIG (reference sequence). V lost 4 bases to trimming and J lost 0 bases, with 16 bases between them. The CDR3 spans 16 residues. The CDR3 sequence: CAWIRGRLHSGNTIYF. CDR3 in DNA: TGTGCCTGGATCCGGGGGCGACTGCACTCTGGAAACACCATATATTTT.

Concerning this clonotype: A much larger clone is a single base away; this may be a read error. This likely comes from a read error, as the CDR3 has no conserved phenylalanine or tryptophan at its end. This rearrangement joins TRBV2 to TRBJ2-1, with a possible D match to TRBD1 (6 bases). CDR3 size: 14 residues. V shed 6 bases and J shed 4 bases, with 13 bases lying between them. Germline V CDR1 and CDR2: SNHLY, FYNNEI. The CDR3 DNA sequence: TGTGCCAGCAGAGGCGGACAGCTTTACAATGAGCAGTTCCTC. It yields the protein CASRGGQLYNEQFL.